The 22 T cell receptor beta chains below all came from one sample that was sequenced in a study of cytomegalovirus exposure and HLA in healthy donors. PCR primers comprised 60 Vbeta and 13 Jbeta primers. Assay: immunoSEQ multiplex PCR; the TCRdb copy retains only in-frame clones and omits some. This sample has some 170,000 clones, with 72% found just once. The sample taken for sequencing was PBMCs. These receptors were obtained from a human donor in good health.

The gene calls are TRBV5-4 and TRBJ2-7; TRBD2 might be the D (5 bases). There are 15 residues in the CDR3. Trimming took 1 base from V and 3 from J, leaving 14 bases between them. Germline V gives CDR1 SGHNT, CDR2 YYREEE (reference sequence). CDR3 region: CASSLYGGTFYEQYF. The CDR3, as DNA: TGTGCCAGCAGCTTGTACGGAGGTACCTTCTACGAGCAGTACTTC.

This clone has a single count. This sequence joins TRBV30 and TRBJ1-1; no definite D call. The germline V gene has CDR1 GTSNPN and CDR2 SVGIG (reference sequence). V was trimmed by 8 bases and J by 7 bases, leaving 17 bases between them. The CDR3 sequence is 12 residues long. The chain's CDR3 is CALLVGSLEAFF. In DNA, the CDR3 is TGTGCCCTTCTAGTCGGGTCCCTTGAAGCTTTCTTT. Variable domain in full (rest from reference TRBV30 and TRBJ1-1): SQTIHQWPATLVQPVGSPLSLECTVEGTSNPNLYWYRQAAGRGLQLLFYSVGIGQISSEVPQNLSASRPQDRQFILSSKKLLLSDSGFYLCALLVGSLEAFFGQGTRLTVV.

CDR3 sequence: CASSLTGGNNYGYTF. The CDR3 nucleotides are TGTGCCAGCAGCTTAACAGGGGGAAACAACTATGGCTACACCTTC. This chain joins TRBV7-2 and TRBJ1-2; TRBD1 aligns across 8 bases. Germline CDR1 SGHTA, CDR2 FQGNSA. This CDR3 spans 15 amino acids. Trimming took 2 bases from V and 2 from J; bases not matched to a gene: 4.

The genes are TRBV7-8 and TRBJ2-5; D possibly corresponds to TRBD2 (6 bases). With 5 bases removed from V and 0 bases from J, the gap between germline ends came to 16 bases. CDR1 is SGHVS, CDR2 FQNEAQ, per germline. The CDR3 totals 16 residues. Here the CDR3 reads CASSQGLALYQETQYF. CDR3 in DNA: TGTGCCAGCAGCCAGGGACTGGCTTTGTACCAAGAGACCCAGTACTTC.

The rearrangement uses TRBV6-5 and TRBJ1-2; D call uncertain. This CDR3 spans 13 amino acids. Germline V gene sequence: CDR1 MNHEY, CDR2 SVGAGI. Trimming stripped 5 bases from V and 3 bases from J, with 10 bases between. This chain's CDR3 is CASSTLADYGYTF. The CDR3 DNA sequence: TGTGCCAGCAGTACGTTGGCCGACTATGGCTACACCTTC.

V gene TRBV6-6 combines with J gene TRBJ1-6; no definite D call. This CDR3 comprises 15 residues. Trimming left V 6 bases short and J 8 bases short, with 17 bases between. Germline loops: CDR1 MNHNY, CDR2 SVGAGI (reference sequence). The CDR3 spells CASRRPWAQDSPLHF. In DNA form, the CDR3 reads TGTGCCAGCAGACGACCCTGGGCTCAGGATTCACCCCTCCACTTT.

This clone has only a few counts. The rearrangement joins TRBV5-6 to TRBJ1-3; D is unclear. CDR3 length equals 15 residues. Trimming removed 4 bases at V and 2 bases at J, with 13 bases between. The V gene's germline CDR1 is SGHDT and CDR2 YYEEEE. The chain's CDR3 is CASSPPSRPGNTIYF. The CDR3 bases are TGTGCCAGCAGCCCCCCCAGCAGGCCTGGAAACACCATATATTTT.

The rearrangement joins TRBV19 to TRBJ1-4; D might be TRBD1 (5 bases). The V end was cut by 9 bases, the J end by 0 bases, with 14 bases between. The CDR3 is made up of 15 amino acids. Germline assignment: CDR1 LNHDA and CDR2 SQIVND (reference sequence). The CDR3 DNA reads TGTGCCAGCCAACCGGGAGGGGCAACTAATGAAAAACTGTTTTTT. Translation gives CASQPGGATNEKLFF.

The rearrangement uses TRBV5-1 and TRBJ1-5; a weak D match, TRBD1 (6 bases). CDR1 SGHRS and CDR2 YFSETQ come from the germline V gene. The CDR3 length is 14 residues. The ends were cut back, 0 bases at V and 6 bases at J, with 10 bases in the middle. The CDR3 region has the DNA TGCGCCAGCAGCTTGGGGGGGCCCGGTCAGCCCCAGCATTTT. Amino acids: CASSLGGPGQPQHF.

This clone was detected a few times. The chain links TRBV10-3 to TRBJ1-4; 8 nucleotides line up with TRBD1. Germline CDR1 and CDR2: ENHRY and SYGVKD. The J segment lost 8 bases and the V segment lost 0 bases, leaving 8 bases of the junction unmatched. This CDR3 spans 16 amino acids. The CDR3 protein is CAISESIAGGREKLFF. The CDR3 DNA reads TGTGCCATCAGTGAGTCGATCGCAGGGGGCAGGGAAAAACTGTTTTTT.

The rearrangement links TRBV5-4 to TRBJ2-5, with TRBD2 as a possible D gene (6 bases). Looked up from germline, CDR1 is SGHNT and CDR2 is YYREEE (reference sequence). This CDR3 spans 16 amino acids. Trimming cost V 0 bases and J 6 bases, with 18 bases left between them. The CDR3, as DNA: TGTGCCAGCAGCTTGGCCGACAGTGGCGGGGTGAAGACCCAGTACTTC. It is translated as CASSLADSGGVKTQYF.

This CDR3 reads CAIRGDIGTDTQYF. The CDR3 nucleotides read TGTGCCATCAGAGGGGACATAGGCACAGATACGCAGTATTTT. J is TRBJ2-3 and V is TRBV10-3, with D possibly matching TRBD1 (6 bases). CDR1 ENHRY and CDR2 SYGVKD come from the germline V gene. CDR3 length: 14 residues. Trimming took off 6 bases at V and 1 base at J, with 11 bases between the two ends.

V is TRBV11-2 and J is TRBJ2-3; 12 bases match TRBD2. CDR1 SGHAT and CDR2 FQNNGV come from the germline V gene. The CDR3 loop spans 18 amino acids. The junction had 9 bases not matched to a gene; V was cut back by 5 bases and J by 0 bases. The CDR3 bases are TGTGCCAGCAGCCCTGGACTAGCGGGGCTTACTAGCACAGATACGCAGTATTTT. Protein product: CASSPGLAGLTSTDTQYF.

This clone has just a few counts. This sequence joins TRBV18 and TRBJ2-5; 9 nucleotides align to TRBD2. V dropped 3 bases and J dropped 1; count of bases not matched to a gene: 3. The CDR3 loop spans 15 amino acids. Germline V gene lookup returns CDR1 KGHSH and CDR2 LQKENI. The chain's CDR3 is CASSPGLAGQETQYF. The CDR3 bases are TGTGCCAGCTCACCGGGACTAGCTGGCCAAGAGACCCAGTACTTC.

The chain couples TRBV10-1 to TRBJ2-5; possible D gene TRBD2, 5 bases. Looked up from germline, CDR1 is WNHNN and CDR2 is SYGVQD (reference sequence). This CDR3 has 13 residues. The ends were cut back, 2 bases at V and 1 base at J, with 5 bases in the middle. CDR3 sequence reads: CASSEGGQETQYF. The CDR3 DNA is TGCGCCAGCAGTGAGGGAGGCCAAGAGACCCAGTACTTC.

The chain has TRBV18 and TRBJ2-6; 9 bases align to TRBD1. From germline, CDR1 is KGHSH and CDR2 LQKENI. J gave up 4 bases and V 3 bases, and 13 bases lay outside the gene matches. The CDR3 loop spans 19 amino acids. CDR3 region: CASSPFRRQGDAGANVLTF. CDR3 nucleotide sequence: TGTGCCAGCTCACCTTTCCGGAGACAGGGGGATGCAGGGGCCAACGTCCTGACTTTC.

The rearrangement joins TRBV6-6 to TRBJ2-5, with D possibly being TRBD1 (6 bases). The CDR3 runs 15 residues. Between the trimmed V and J ends, which lost 0 bases and 1 base, there was a span of 9 bases. Germline V gene data show CDR1 as MNHNY and CDR2 as SVGAGI (reference sequence). The CDR3 is CASSYSGQLQETQYF. The CDR3 nucleotides are TGTGCCAGCAGTTACTCTGGACAGCTCCAAGAGACCCAGTACTTC.

This clone was counted once. The sample has other DNA sequences that encode this CDR3 too. The chain employs TRBV6-6 and TRBJ1-6, with D possibly TRBD1 on 6 matching bases. Per germline, CDR1 MNHNY and CDR2 SVGAGI (reference sequence). The CDR3 has 15 residues. V dropped 0 bases and J dropped 6 bases, with 9 bases sitting between them. This chain's CDR3 is CASSYSGGPNSPLHF. The CDR3 DNA is TGTGCCAGCAGTTACTCCGGGGGGCCTAATTCACCCCTCCACTTT.

The rearrangement uses TRBV19 and TRBJ1-4, with D perhaps TRBD1 (5 bases). The germline gives CDR1 LNHDA, CDR2 SQIVND (reference sequence). CDR3 length: 13 amino acids. Trimming took 7 bases from V and 4 from J, leaving 10 bases between them. The CDR3 sequence: CASKTVINEKLFF. In DNA, the CDR3 is TGTGCCAGTAAGACAGTTATTAATGAAAAACTGTTTTTT.

The chain couples TRBV7-9 to TRBJ1-1, with 7 bases matching TRBD1. Looked up from germline, CDR1 is SEHNR and CDR2 is FQNEAQ (reference sequence). This CDR3 has 14 residues. The ends lost 5 bases at V and 4 bases at J; junction bases unmatched: 7. The CDR3 bases are TGTGCCAGCAGCCCAAAGACAGGGTTCACTGAAGCTTTCTTT. This translates into CASSPKTGFTEAFF.

V gene TRBV5-1 combines with J gene TRBJ1-2, with D possibly matching TRBD1 (6 bases). The CDR3 is 13 amino acids. Germline V gene lookup returns CDR1 SGHRS and CDR2 YFSETQ. The V gene lost 4 bases and the J gene lost 2 bases, with 9 bases spanning the gap. CDR3 sequence (DNA): TGCGCCAGCAGCGGGCAGGGGAACTATGGCTACACCTTC. It translates to CASSGQGNYGYTF.

The chain recombines TRBV13 with TRBJ2-5; 10 positions agree with TRBD1. Trimming took 2 bases from V and 4 from J; bases not matched to a gene: 7. CDR1 PRHDT and CDR2 FYEKMQ come from the germline V gene (reference sequence). CDR3 length: 16 residues. CDR3 in amino acids: CASSLYGTGVVETQYF. CDR3 DNA: TGTGCCAGCAGCTTATACGGGACAGGGGTTGTAGAGACCCAGTACTTC.